This T cell receptor (beta chain) was recovered during a study of cytomegalovirus exposure and HLA in healthy donors. Healthy individuals who donated bone marrow served as the donors. The study ran its PCR with 60 Vbeta and 13 Jbeta primers. Assay: immunoSEQ multiplex PCR; the TCRdb copy retains only in-frame clones and omits some. Among fewer than 200,000 clones, over 60% were seen once, and the ten largest hold about 1.4%. This CDR3 is 15 amino acids long. The germline gives CDR1 MNHEY, CDR2 SMNVEV (reference sequence). V was clipped by 5 bases and J by 4 bases; unmatched bases: 4. The V gene is TRBV27, the J gene TRBJ2-7; 14 bases fit TRBD2. This clonotype was sampled from a girl between 10 and 17 years old in good health and CMV-seronegative. The sample taken for sequencing was PBMCs. CDR3 loop: CASSQGTSGGYEQYF. CDR3 DNA: TGTGCCAGCAGTCAAGGGACTAGCGGGGGATACGAGCAGTACTTC.